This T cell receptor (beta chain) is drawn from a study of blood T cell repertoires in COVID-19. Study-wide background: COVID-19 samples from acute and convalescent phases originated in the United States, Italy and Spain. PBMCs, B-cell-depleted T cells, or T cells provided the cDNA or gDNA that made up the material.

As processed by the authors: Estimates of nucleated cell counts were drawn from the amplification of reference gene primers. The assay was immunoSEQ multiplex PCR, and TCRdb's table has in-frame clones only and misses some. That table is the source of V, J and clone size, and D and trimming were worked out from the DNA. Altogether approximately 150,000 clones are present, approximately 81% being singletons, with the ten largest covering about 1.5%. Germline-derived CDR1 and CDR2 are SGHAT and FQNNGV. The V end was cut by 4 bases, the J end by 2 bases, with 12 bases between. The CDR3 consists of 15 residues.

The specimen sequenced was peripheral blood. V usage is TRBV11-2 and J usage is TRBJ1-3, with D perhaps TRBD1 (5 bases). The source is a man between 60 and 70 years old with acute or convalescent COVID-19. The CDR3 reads CASSSLRGTGNTIYF. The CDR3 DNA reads TGTGCCAGCAGCTCTTTGCGGGGGACTGGAAACACCATATATTTT. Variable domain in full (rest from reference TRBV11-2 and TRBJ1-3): EAGVAQSPRYKIIEKRQSVAFWCNPISGHATLYWYQQILGQGPKLLIQFQNNGVVDDSQLPKDRFSAERLKGVDSTLKIQPAKLEDSAVYLCASSSLRGTGNTIYFGEGSWLTVV.